The 26 T cell receptor beta chains in this list originate from one sample, sequenced in a study of cytotoxic CD8 clonotypes in ibrutinib-treated CLL. The repertoire was sequenced with immunoSEQ multiplex PCR; TCRdb's copy has only in-frame clones and lacks some. The sample records approximately 300,000 clones, about 80% being singletons. The sequencing used PBMCs, collected before ibrutinib treatment. The receptors were sampled from a human donor with chronic lymphocytic leukemia.

This clone was observed a handful of times. The chain combines TRBV6-5 with TRBJ2-7; D call uncertain. The V end lost 5 bases, the J end lost 0 bases, and 11 bases lay between the germline ends. The CDR3 has 14 amino acids. The germline V gene has CDR1 MNHEY and CDR2 SVGAGI. This chain's CDR3 is CASSTTRSSYEQYF. As DNA, the CDR3 is TGTGCCAGCAGTACTACAAGGAGCTCCTACGAGCAGTACTTC.

The CDR3 is CASSLVRTSGNTIYF. CDR3 nucleotides: TGTGCCAGCAGCCTTGTTCGGACTTCTGGAAACACCATATATTTT. This rearrangement joins TRBV7-2 to TRBJ1-3; D gene ambiguous. Germline CDR1 SGHTA, CDR2 FQGNSA. This CDR3 is built from 15 residues. V dropped 5 bases and J dropped 1 base, with 12 bases sitting between them.

The rearrangement uses TRBV5-1 and TRBJ1-2; D is undetermined. Trimming stripped 0 bases from V and 5 bases from J, with 17 bases between. There are 16 residues in the CDR3. Germline lookup yields CDR1 SGHRS and CDR2 YFSETQ. In DNA form, the CDR3 reads TGCGCCAGCAGCTTGGGGTTGGCGCTCGTCCGGTATGGCTACACCTTC. Encoded protein: CASSLGLALVRYGYTF. Full variable domain (remainder filled in from reference TRBV5-1 and TRBJ1-2): KAGVTQTPRYLIKTRGQQVTLSCSPISGHRSVSWYQQTPGQGLQFLFEYFSETQRNKGNFPGRFSGRQFSNSRSEMNVSTLELGDSALYLCASSLGLALVRYGYTFGSGTRLTVV.

Of note for this clone: The sample holds other DNA sequences that translate to the same CDR3. The rearrangement joins TRBV30 to TRBJ2-5; 7 nucleotides align to TRBD1. The CDR3 spans 12 residues. The trim removed 3 bases at V and 2 bases at J, leaving 0 bases unmatched. The V gene's germline CDR1 is GTSNPN and CDR2 SVGIG (reference sequence). The CDR3 DNA sequence: TGTGCCTGGAGCAGGGGGCAAGAGACCCAGTACTTC. Its translation is CAWSRGQETQYF.

The chain carries TRBV15 and TRBJ2-3; 10 bases align to TRBD2. The V and J ends lost 0 bases and 6 bases, in that order; junction bases with no gene match: 3. Germline-derived CDR1 and CDR2 are LNHNV and YYDKDF (reference sequence). The CDR3 has 15 amino acids. The CDR3 is CATSRDRTSGDTQYF. Written as DNA, the CDR3 is TGTGCCACCAGCAGAGATCGGACTAGCGGTGATACGCAGTATTTT.

This clone has a single count. This sequence joins TRBV15 and TRBJ1-4; TRBD1 aligns across 9 bases. The CDR3 runs to 15 residues. Trimming cost V 5 bases and J 7 bases; bases outside gene matches: 8. The germline V gene encodes CDR1 LNHNV and CDR2 YYDKDF (reference sequence). The CDR3 region has the DNA TGTGCCACCAGCTTCCCCGGGACAGGGAGTGAAAAACTGTTTTTT. Protein sequence: CATSFPGTGSEKLFF.

The chain employs TRBV6-6 and TRBJ2-7, with a weak D call TRBD2 (6 bases). CDR3 length: 10 residues. Germline-derived CDR1 and CDR2 are MNHNY and SVGAGI (reference sequence). CDR3 sequence: CARRGNEQYF. The CDR3 region has the DNA TGTGCTCGGAGGGGCAACGAGCAGTACTTC.

The genes are TRBV4-1 and TRBJ1-2, with 12 bases lining up with TRBD1. The CDR3 is made up of 15 amino acids. V gave up 0 bases and J gave up 8 bases; unmatched junction bases: 4. Germline CDR1 reads MGHRA; CDR2 reads YSYEKL. The CDR3 region has the DNA TGCGCCAGCAGCCAAGAGGGGACAGGGGGCAGAGGCTACACCTTC. Protein: CASSQEGTGGRGYTF.

This CDR3 reads CAWSLKGGETQYF. In nucleotides, the CDR3 is TGTGCCTGGAGCCTGAAGGGGGGCGAGACCCAGTACTTC. The rearrangement links TRBV30 to TRBJ2-5, with D tentatively TRBD1 or TRBD2 (6 bases each). Trimming removed 3 bases from V and 5 bases from J, with 13 bases in between. The CDR3 spans 13 residues. Germline V gives CDR1 GTSNPN, CDR2 SVGIG (reference sequence).

The rearrangement links TRBV5-1 to TRBJ2-2, with 9 positions matching TRBD2. Germline-derived CDR1 and CDR2 are SGHRS and YFSETQ. The CDR3 totals 16 residues. V shed 5 bases, J shed 4 bases, and the junction held 9 bases outside the gene matches. The CDR3 sequence is CASSIRTSDRTGELFF. CDR3 DNA sequence: TGCGCCAGCAGTATCCGGACTAGCGACCGCACCGGGGAGCTGTTTTTT.

This clone was seen only once. The chain has TRBV28 and TRBJ1-4; D is possibly TRBD1 (6 bases). CDR1 MDHEN and CDR2 SYDVKM come from the germline V gene. This CDR3 spans 14 amino acids. Trimming removed 3 bases from V and 7 bases from J, with 12 bases in between. The CDR3 region has the DNA TGTGCCAGCAGTTTCTCAGGGGCGGCTGAAAAACTGTTTTTT. This codes for CASSFSGAAEKLFF.

The chain uses TRBV7-8 and TRBJ2-1; 10 nucleotides align to TRBD1. V lost 1 base to trimming and J lost 0 bases; unmatched junction nucleotides: 12. The CDR3 loop spans 20 amino acids. The germline V gene encodes CDR1 SGHVS and CDR2 FQNEAQ. The CDR3, as DNA: TGTGCCAGCAGCTTAGACGGGACAGGGGTTGTGGGTGGCTCCTACAATGAGCAGTTCTTC. This sequence encodes CASSLDGTGVVGGSYNEQFF. Based on the CDR3 plus reference TRBV7-8 and TRBJ2-1, the full variable domain is GAGVSQSPRYKVAKRGQDVALRCDPISGHVSLFWYQQALGQGPEFLTYFQNEAQLDKSGLPSDRFFAERPEGSVSTLKIQRTQQEDSAVYLCASSLDGTGVVGGSYNEQFFGPGTRLTVL.

In the case of this clone: Other DNA sequences within the sample encode an identical CDR3. V usage is TRBV18 and J usage is TRBJ2-7, with D unresolved. CDR1 and CDR2 from the germline V gene are KGHSH and LQKENI. Trimming removed 6 bases at V and 4 bases at J, with 7 bases between. The CDR3 spans 11 residues. CDR3 amino acids: CASSPNYEQYF. Written as DNA, the CDR3 is TGTGCCAGCTCCCCCAATTACGAGCAGTACTTC.

This clone was counted once. The V and J genes are TRBV7-9 and TRBJ2-7, with 12 bases matching TRBD2. The J segment lost 4 bases and the V segment lost 6 bases, leaving 10 bases of the junction unmatched. The germline gives CDR1 SEHNR, CDR2 FQNEAQ (reference sequence). This CDR3 contains 16 residues. The CDR3: CASRDTGTSGQYEQYF. Here the CDR3 DNA reads TGTGCCAGCAGAGACACCGGGACTAGCGGGCAATACGAGCAGTACTTC.

The chain has TRBV6-4 and TRBJ2-3; 10 positions agree with TRBD1. With 1 base clipped from V and 3 bases from J, the junction kept 4 bases outside the gene matches. CDR1 MRHNA and CDR2 SNTAGT come from the germline V gene. This CDR3 contains 16 residues. The CDR3 nucleotides read TGTGCCAGCAGTGACTTACCGGGACAGGGGACAGATACGCAGTATTTT. It yields the protein CASSDLPGQGTDTQYF.

This sequence joins TRBV7-2 and TRBJ2-3, with a weak D call TRBD2 (6 bases). From germline, CDR1 is SGHTA and CDR2 FQGNSA. V was cut by 5 bases and J by 5 bases, with 20 bases left in between. CDR3 length equals 16 residues. CDR3 sequence reads: CASSLFVSGLGDTQYF. CDR3 nucleotides: TGTGCCAGCAGCCTTTTCGTGTCGGGACTGGGAGATACGCAGTATTTT.

V usage is TRBV10-2 and J usage is TRBJ2-7, with D hard to call. V was cut by 6 bases and J by 1 base, with 7 bases left in between. Germline values: CDR1 WSHSY, CDR2 SAAADI. The CDR3 spans 12 residues. The CDR3 spells CASSRSSYEQYF. The CDR3 DNA sequence: TGCGCCAGCAGCCGAAGTTCCTACGAGCAGTACTTC.

This clone was counted once. V gene TRBV7-3 combines with J gene TRBJ1-1; D call uncertain. V gave up 2 bases and J gave up 1 base, with 5 bases separating them. The CDR3 has 13 residues. Germline V gene sequence: CDR1 SGHTA, CDR2 FQGTGA. The CDR3: CASSLWSNTEAFF. The DNA for the CDR3 is TGTGCCAGCAGCTTATGGTCGAACACTGAAGCTTTCTTT.

The CDR3 bases are TGTGCCAGCAGCTTAGGTGGGGGCTTAGTGGAGACCCAGTACTTC. It yields the protein CASSLGGGLVETQYF. V is TRBV11-3 and J is TRBJ2-5; maybe TRBD1 (6 bases). V lost 1 base, J lost 5 bases, and 14 bases lay in between. The CDR3 totals 15 residues. In germline, CDR1 is SGHNT, CDR2 YENEEA.

This clone was recorded only once. CDR3 sequence: CASSSKGQLTNYGYTF. The CDR3 DNA sequence: TGTGCCAGCAGTTCCAAAGGACAGCTAACTAACTATGGCTACACCTTC. This chain connects TRBV28 to TRBJ1-2; D perhaps matches TRBD1 (6 bases). Trimming stripped 4 bases from V and 0 bases from J, with 15 bases between. The CDR3 is made up of 16 amino acids. CDR1 is MDHEN and CDR2 is SYDVKM in the germline V gene.

On this clone itself: A read error may account for a junction end that differs from germline. This chain joins TRBV12-5 and TRBJ1-2; D unclear. The germline V gene has CDR1 LGHNT and CDR2 FRNRAP. The CDR3 has 14 residues. The CDR3 loop is CASGIDGSNYGYTF. The CDR3, as DNA: TGTGCTAGTGGTATAGACGGTTCTAATTATGGCTACACCTTC.

In its sample, this clone was seen once. For the CDR3, the DNA is TGTGCCAGCAGCCTGGCCGGGACTAACTCCTACGAGCAGTACTTC. This sequence encodes CASSLAGTNSYEQYF. The gene calls are TRBV27 and TRBJ2-7, with 7 bases matching TRBD2. After removal of 6 bases from V and 0 bases from J, the junction contained 8 bases not matched to a gene. CDR3 size: 15 residues. From germline, CDR1 is MNHEY and CDR2 SMNVEV (reference sequence).

The J gene is TRBJ2-7, the V gene TRBV5-1; tentatively, D is TRBD2 (5 bases). This CDR3 comprises 16 residues. Per the germline V gene, CDR1 is SGHRS and CDR2 is YFSETQ. V lost 2 bases, J lost 0 bases, and 15 bases lay in between. The CDR3: CASSFGLAYSSYEQYF. For the CDR3, the DNA is TGCGCCAGCAGCTTCGGATTAGCGTATAGCTCCTACGAGCAGTACTTC. Looking up the rest from reference TRBV5-1 and TRBJ2-7 gives the full variable domain: KAGVTQTPRYLIKTRGQQVTLSCSPISGHRSVSWYQQTPGQGLQFLFEYFSETQRNKGNFPGRFSGRQFSNSRSEMNVSTLELGDSALYLCASSFGLAYSSYEQYFGPGTRLTVT.

This chain links TRBV7-2 with TRBJ1-5, with 9 bases fitting TRBD1. The length of the CDR3 is 16 residues. J was trimmed by 3 bases and V by 5 bases; bases with no gene match: 8. Germline values: CDR1 SGHTA, CDR2 FQGNSA. The chain's CDR3 is CASSPHRDRDNQPQHF. DNA of the CDR3: TGTGCCAGCAGCCCCCACCGGGACAGGGACAATCAGCCCCAGCATTTT. The entire variable domain, with the rest obtained from reference TRBV7-2 and TRBJ1-5, is as follows: GAGVSQSPSNKVTEKGKDVELRCDPISGHTALYWYRQSLGQGLEFLIYFQGNSAPDKSGLPSDRFSAERTGGSVSTLTIQRTQQEDSAVYLCASSPHRDRDNQPQHFGDGTRLSIL.

This clone came up a few times. This chain links TRBV6-5 with TRBJ1-2, with a tentative D call TRBD1 (5 bases). The CDR3 sequence is 13 residues long. V dropped 3 bases and J dropped 4 bases, with 9 bases sitting between them. The V gene's germline CDR1 is MNHEY and CDR2 SVGAGI. The CDR3 protein is CASSYTGPYGYTF. CDR3 coding DNA: TGTGCCAGCAGTTATACAGGTCCCTATGGCTACACCTTC.

The chain employs TRBV5-8 and TRBJ2-5; TRBD2 matches at 10 bases. This CDR3 has 16 residues. Looked up from germline, CDR1 is SGHTS and CDR2 is YDEGEE. V shed 0 bases and J 4 bases; nucleotides not matched to a gene: 6. CDR3 in DNA: TGTGCCAGCAGCTTGGAGCTAGCGGGAGTACTAGAGACCCAGTACTTC. As protein: CASSLELAGVLETQYF.